The 9 T cell receptor beta chains below were found in one sample sequenced in a study of CD8 T cells in ankylosing spondylitis. TCRdb called the 5' RACE reads again in MiXCR, with one record for every CDR3 protein. The repertoire holds 350,000 to 550,000 distinct CDR3 sequences, with 25% to 30% as singletons. These receptors lack a known antigen. Study-wide points: Roughly eight highly homologous variants made up a TCR beta motif that seemed to typify ankylosing spondylitis blood.

Material for sequencing was blood, either unsorted or a sorted T cell fraction (not recorded which). The receptor source for this set is a male donor with ankylosing spondylitis.

This clonotype was recorded a few times. The V and J genes are TRBV5-1 and TRBJ1-2; no firm D call. The CDR3 covers 13 residues. Trimming took off 3 bases at V and 8 bases at J, with 14 bases between the two ends. The germline CDR1 and CDR2 sequences are SGHRS and YFSETQ. The CDR3 bases are TGCGCCAGCAGCTACGGGTCCTTGGACGGCTACACCTTC. Translating it yields CASSYGSLDGYTF.

This clonotype was found a few times. V gene TRBV5-1 combines with J gene TRBJ1-4, with TRBD1 matching over 9 bases. CDR1 and CDR2 from the germline V gene are SGHRS and YFSETQ. J lost 8 bases, V lost 6 bases, and 8 bases had no gene match. This CDR3 has 14 residues. The DNA for the CDR3 is TGCGCCAGCACCCAGACAGGGGGAGGAGAAAAACTGTTTTTT. Translating it yields CASTQTGGGEKLFF.

The chain carries TRBV4-2 and TRBJ2-1, with D unclear. CDR1 and CDR2 (germline): LGHNA, YNFKEQ. The CDR3 contains 14 residues. V was clipped by 3 bases and J by 5 bases, with 11 bases between them. DNA for the CDR3: TGTGCCAGCAGCCAGTCTAACGGAGACAATGAGCAGTTCTTC. Translating it yields CASSQSNGDNEQFF.

This chain uses TRBV7-8 with TRBJ2-7; TRBD2 matches 9 bases. Germline-derived CDR1 and CDR2 are SGHVS and FQNEAQ. V was clipped by 5 bases and J by 3 bases; unmatched bases: 11. The CDR3 runs 16 residues. CDR3 protein: CASSEAPGTSLYEQYF. The CDR3 DNA is TGTGCCAGCAGCGAAGCCCCCGGGACTAGCCTCTACGAGCAGTACTTC.

This clonotype was recorded at least ten times. The chain joins TRBV7-2 to TRBJ1-5; no firm D call. The germline V gene encodes CDR1 SGHTA and CDR2 FQGNSA. The CDR3 contains 15 residues. Trimming removed 2 bases at V and 6 bases at J, with 14 bases between. CDR3 nucleotide sequence: TGTGCCAGCAGCTTAATGGCGTCTGAGGGTCAGCCCCAGCATTTT. It encodes CASSLMASEGQPQHF.

This clonotype was seen a few times. The chain has TRBV12-3 or TRBV12-4 and TRBJ2-1; TRBD2 matches 9 bases. This CDR3 comprises 15 residues. The ends lost 6 bases at V and 8 bases at J; junction bases unmatched: 11. The CDR3 sequence is CASRLRGRAMDEQFF. The DNA for the CDR3 is TGTGCCAGCAGGCTGCGCGGGAGGGCCATGGATGAGCAGTTCTTC.

CDR3 bases: TGTGCTAGTGGTTTAACAGGGAACACTGAAGCTTTCTTT. As protein: CASGLTGNTEAFF. This rearrangement joins TRBV12-5 to TRBJ1-1; tentatively, D is TRBD1 (5 bases). The CDR3 spans 13 residues. V gave up 3 bases and J gave up 1 base, with 6 bases separating them. The germline V gene has CDR1 LGHNT and CDR2 FRNRAP.

The V gene is TRBV5-1, the J gene TRBJ2-5; D gene uncertain. Germline loops: CDR1 SGHRS, CDR2 YFSETQ. V lost 4 bases, J lost 3 bases, and 13 bases lay in between. The CDR3 is 14 amino acids. The CDR3 bases are TGCGCCAGCAGCCCGCTCGACGAGGAAGAGACCCAGTACTTC. Translated, it gives CASSPLDEEETQYF.

This clonotype was found a few times. V gene TRBV12-3 or TRBV12-4 combines with J gene TRBJ2-1; 13 bases are shared with TRBD2. CDR3 size: 15 residues. J was trimmed by 9 bases and V by 7 bases; bases with no gene match: 9. In DNA form, the CDR3 reads TGTGCCAGCAAGGGGACTAGCGGGAAAGTTGGTGAGCAGTTCTTC. Encoded protein: CASKGTSGKVGEQFF.